This T cell receptor (beta chain) was found in a study of PD-L1 blockade in urothelial cancer. Study in general: Males with urothelial cancer arising in the bladder constituted about 90% of the roughly 30 patients.

Time point noted: peripheral blood 6 weeks after treatment start. The patients had locally advanced or metastatic urothelial carcinoma. This clone was found once. Its antigen is not known. Whole-study results and caveats: Improved survival was predicted by pretreatment blood TCR clonality below the median.

Trimming cost V 5 bases and J 1 base; bases outside gene matches: 7. Germline V gene data show CDR1 as SGHRS and CDR2 as YFSETQ. CDR3 length: 15 residues. The data were produced by immunoSEQ multiplex PCR, yet TCRdb's version contains in-frame clones alone and is incomplete. The sample records about 40,000 clones, 70% to 90% being singletons. The rearrangement links TRBV5-1 to TRBJ2-7; 9 bases are a match to TRBD2. Material: PBMCs, obtained around atezolizumab (anti-PD-L1) treatment. The receptor was isolated from a man between 65 and 85 years old with urothelial cancer. The CDR3 here is CASSPSGVASYEQYF. CDR3 sequence (DNA): TGCGCCAGCAGTCCTAGCGGGGTAGCTTCCTACGAGCAGTACTTC. Together with reference TRBV5-1 and TRBJ2-7, the CDR3 gives the full variable domain: KAGVTQTPRYLIKTRGQQVTLSCSPISGHRSVSWYQQTPGQGLQFLFEYFSETQRNKGNFPGRFSGRQFSNSRSEMNVSTLELGDSALYLCASSPSGVASYEQYFGPGTRLTVT.